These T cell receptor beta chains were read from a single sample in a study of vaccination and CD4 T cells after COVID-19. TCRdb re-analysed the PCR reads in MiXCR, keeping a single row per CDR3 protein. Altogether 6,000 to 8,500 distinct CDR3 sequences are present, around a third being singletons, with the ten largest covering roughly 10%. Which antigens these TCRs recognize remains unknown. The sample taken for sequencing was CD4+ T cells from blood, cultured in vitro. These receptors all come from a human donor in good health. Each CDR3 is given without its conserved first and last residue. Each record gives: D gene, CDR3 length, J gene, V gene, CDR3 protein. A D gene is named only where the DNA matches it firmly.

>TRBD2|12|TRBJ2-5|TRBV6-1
ASMRSGAQETQY
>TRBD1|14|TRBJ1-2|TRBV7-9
ASSSGGTAYKGGYT
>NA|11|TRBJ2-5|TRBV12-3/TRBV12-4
ASSLIEGETQY
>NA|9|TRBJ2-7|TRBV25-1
ASSGGNEQY
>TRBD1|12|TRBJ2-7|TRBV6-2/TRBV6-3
ASRRQGGGYEQY
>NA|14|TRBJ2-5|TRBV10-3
AISDSSGSFQETQY
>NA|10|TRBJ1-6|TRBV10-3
AIKTDNSPLH
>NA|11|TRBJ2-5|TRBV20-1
SAQEDRGETQY
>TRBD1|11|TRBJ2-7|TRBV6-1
ASSVSDRDEQY
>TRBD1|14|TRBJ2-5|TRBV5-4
ASRRGTGGAGETQY
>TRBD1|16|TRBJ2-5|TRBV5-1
ASSSPPSVQGTQETQY
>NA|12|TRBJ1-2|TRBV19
ASRATGTDYGYT
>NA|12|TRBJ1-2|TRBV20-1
SAWGGETSYGYT
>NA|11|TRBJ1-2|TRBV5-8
ASRWDTNYGYT
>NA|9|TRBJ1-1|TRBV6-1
ASGRPAEAF
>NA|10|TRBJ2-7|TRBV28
ASSFQSNEQY
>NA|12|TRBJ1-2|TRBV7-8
ASSLEEVQRGYT
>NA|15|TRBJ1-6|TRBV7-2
ASSLVGPGLGYSPLH
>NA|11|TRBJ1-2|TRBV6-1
ASSAWGASGYT
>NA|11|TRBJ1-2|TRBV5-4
ASSPVQGRGYT
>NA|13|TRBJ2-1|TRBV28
ASSSPGRPSYEQF
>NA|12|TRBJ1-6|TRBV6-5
ASSYLGSRSPLH
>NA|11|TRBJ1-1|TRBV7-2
ASSLAVTVEAF
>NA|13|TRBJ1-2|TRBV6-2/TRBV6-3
ASRPHHTYNYGYT
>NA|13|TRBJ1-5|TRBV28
ASSQTGGGTQPQH
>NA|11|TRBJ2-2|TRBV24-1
ATSGGLAGELF